This T cell receptor (beta chain) was observed in a study of T-cell memory formation after mild COVID-19. Study-level findings and limits: The appearance of some responding clones in pre-infection memory suggested that cross-reactive memory joined.

TCRdb re-called the 5' RACE reads through MiXCR, storing one row per CDR3 protein. This repertoire shows roughly 600,000 distinct CDR3 sequences, 18% found once; its top ten account for around 11%. Trimming pared 4 bases from V and 3 bases from J, leaving 12 bases between. The germline V gene encodes CDR1 LGHDT and CDR2 YNNKEL (reference sequence). This CDR3 contains 14 residues. To note about this clonotype: Its target is not known.

This clonotype was obtained from an adult woman who had mild COVID-19 (a few samples of this study predate the infection). Cell type and time point are not known. J is TRBJ1-1 and V is TRBV3-1, with no clear D. The sample was PBMCs or a T cell subset sorted from them (not recorded which). For the CDR3, the DNA is TGTGCCAGCAGCCCGAGCGGGCCCGACACTGAAGCTTTCTTT. This sequence encodes CASSPSGPDTEAFF.